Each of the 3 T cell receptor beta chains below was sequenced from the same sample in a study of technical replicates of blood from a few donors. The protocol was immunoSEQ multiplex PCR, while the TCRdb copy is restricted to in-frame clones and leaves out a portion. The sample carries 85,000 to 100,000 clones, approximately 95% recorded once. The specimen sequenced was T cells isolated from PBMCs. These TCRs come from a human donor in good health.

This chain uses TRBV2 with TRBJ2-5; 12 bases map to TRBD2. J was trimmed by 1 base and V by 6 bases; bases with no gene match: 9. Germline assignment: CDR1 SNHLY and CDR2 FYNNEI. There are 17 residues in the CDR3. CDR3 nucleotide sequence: TGTGCCAGCAGCCTTTTCCAGACTAGCGGGGGCCAAGAGACCCAGTACTTC. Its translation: CASSLFQTSGGQETQYF.

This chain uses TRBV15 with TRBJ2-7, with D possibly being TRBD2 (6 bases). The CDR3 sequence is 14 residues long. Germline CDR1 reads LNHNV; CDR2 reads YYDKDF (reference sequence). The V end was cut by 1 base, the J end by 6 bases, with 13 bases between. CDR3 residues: CATSRGAGFREQYF. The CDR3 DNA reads TGTGCCACCAGCAGAGGGGCGGGGTTTCGCGAGCAGTACTTC.

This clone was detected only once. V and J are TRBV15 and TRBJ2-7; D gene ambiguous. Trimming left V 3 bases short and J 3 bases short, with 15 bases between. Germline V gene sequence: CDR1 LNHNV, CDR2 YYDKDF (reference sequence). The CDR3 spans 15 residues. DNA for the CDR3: TGTGCCACCAGCAGTGTCGAGCAAAACCGCTACGAGCAGTACTTC. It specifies CATSSVEQNRYEQYF.